This T cell receptor beta chain was profiled in a study of graft-versus-host responses after intestinal transplantation. Across the study: Each of the recipients got a multivisceral, liver-intestinal, or isolated intestinal transplant. Tacrolimus and steroids were given for 2 to 3 years to all recipients after anti-thymocyte globulin induction. Study results and limitations: The authors found GvH clones in recipient marrow, some appearing first in ileum or blood.

Note on this clone: Its specificity is unknown.

The table came from immunoSEQ multiplex PCR; TCRdb's copy has only in-frame clones and leaves some out. The table lists about 39,000 clones, more than 90% of them singletons. Germline-derived CDR1 and CDR2 are SGHDT and YYEEEE. The length of the CDR3 is 13 residues. V lost 0 bases and J lost 10, with 11 bases in between. The sequence was collected from a human donor who was the organ donor for an intestinal transplant. Sequences were derived from unstimulated CD8+ T cells sorted from spleen or lymph node cells, sampled before transplant. V is TRBV5-6 and J is TRBJ1-5; no clear D. Written as DNA, the CDR3 is TGTGCCAGCAGCTTGGGAGACGCTTTACCCCAGCATTTT. This translates into CASSLGDALPQHF.